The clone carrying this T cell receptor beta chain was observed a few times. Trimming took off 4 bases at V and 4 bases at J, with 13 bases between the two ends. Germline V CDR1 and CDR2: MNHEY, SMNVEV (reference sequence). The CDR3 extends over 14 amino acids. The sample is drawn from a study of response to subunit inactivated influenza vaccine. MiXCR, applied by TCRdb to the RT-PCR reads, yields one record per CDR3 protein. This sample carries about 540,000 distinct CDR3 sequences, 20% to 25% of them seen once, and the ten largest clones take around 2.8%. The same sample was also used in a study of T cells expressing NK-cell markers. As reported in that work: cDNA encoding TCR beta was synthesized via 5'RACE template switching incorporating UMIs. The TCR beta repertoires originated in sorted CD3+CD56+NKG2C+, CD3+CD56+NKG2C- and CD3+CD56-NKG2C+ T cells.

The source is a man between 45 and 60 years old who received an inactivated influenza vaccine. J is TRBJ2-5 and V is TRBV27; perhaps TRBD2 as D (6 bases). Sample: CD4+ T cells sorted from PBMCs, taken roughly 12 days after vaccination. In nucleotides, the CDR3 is TGTGCCAGCAGTTCCCTGGGGGGAGGAGAGACCCAGTACTTC. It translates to CASSSLGGGETQYF.